The 11 T cell receptor beta chains listed next were all sequenced from one sample in a study of vaccination effects on CD4 cells after COVID-19. The antigens these receptors bind are not known. Sequencing was performed with immunoSEQ multiplex PCR; in TCRdb, only in-frame clones are kept and a portion is missing. Of roughly 57,000 clones listed, around 76% are singletons. In the ViraFEST assay, antigen-specific CD4+ clonotypes were identified by expansion after peptide-pool stimulation. A 10-day culture period preceded the isolation of CD4+ T cells. This individual tested PCR-positive for SARS-CoV-2 infection between March and December 2020. Sequenced material: CD4+ T cells from PBMCs cultured with HIV peptides, taken before COVID-19 vaccination. Sample subset: HIV-1 Nef peptide pool negative control/reference culture. The receptors derive from a human donor who had a prior SARS-CoV-2 infection.

The CDR3 DNA reads as TGTGCCTGGAGTGGACAGGGGTTCGATGAAAAACTGTTTTTT. It encodes CAWSGQGFDEKLFF. The rearrangement joins TRBV30 to TRBJ1-4; the match to TRBD1 covers 8 bases. J lost 6 bases, V lost 1 base, and 4 bases had no gene match. Germline assignment: CDR1 GTSNPN and CDR2 SVGIG (reference sequence). The length of the CDR3 is 14 residues.

This clone is a singleton in its sample. The chain couples TRBV7-2 to TRBJ1-1; D gene unclear. This CDR3 comprises 14 residues. The V gene's germline CDR1 is SGHTA and CDR2 FQGNSA. V lost 1 base to trimming and J lost 0 bases, with 6 bases between them. The DNA for the CDR3 is TGTGCCAGCAGCTTAGGTAGGATGAACACTGAAGCTTTCTTT. This translates into CASSLGRMNTEAFF.

The chain carries TRBV24-1 and TRBJ2-3; 7 bases match TRBD2. The CDR3 contains 13 residues. V shed 9 bases, J shed 0 bases, and the junction held 2 bases outside the gene matches. Germline V gene lookup returns CDR1 KGHDR and CDR2 SFDVKD. The CDR3 DNA reads TGTGCCACCTCGGGAGGAAGCACAGATACGCAGTATTTT. Protein product: CATSGGSTDTQYF.

The chain links TRBV25-1 to TRBJ2-1, with 10 bases aligning to TRBD2. V dropped 7 bases and J dropped 2; count of bases not matched to a gene: 2. The V gene's germline CDR1 is MGHDK and CDR2 SYGVNS. The CDR3 has 14 residues. The CDR3 nucleotides read TGTGCCAGCACTAGCGGGAGTCCCTACAATGAGCAGTTCTTC. Protein: CASTSGSPYNEQFF. Filled out from reference TRBV25-1 and TRBJ2-1, the complete variable domain reads EADIYQTPRYLVIGTGKKITLECSQTMGHDKMYWYQQDPGMELHLIHYSYGVNSTEKGDLSSESTVSRIRTEHFPLTLESARPSHTSQYLCASTSGSPYNEQFFGPGTRLTVL.

This chain uses TRBV5-4 with TRBJ2-7, with unresolved D. Germline V CDR1 and CDR2: SGHNT, YYREEE (reference sequence). V was clipped by 2 bases and J by 1 base, with 10 bases between them. The CDR3 runs 14 residues. The CDR3 reads CASSFRLGSYEQYF. DNA for the CDR3: TGTGCCAGCAGCTTTAGATTGGGGTCCTACGAGCAGTACTTC.

V is TRBV11-2 and J is TRBJ2-1; no definite D call. CDR1 and CDR2 (germline): SGHAT, FQNNGV. With 5 bases removed from V and 0 bases from J, the gap between germline ends came to 11 bases. The CDR3 length is 15 residues. CDR3 DNA: TGTGCCAGCAGCCCTACACTCGGCTCCTACAATGAGCAGTTCTTC. It is translated as CASSPTLGSYNEQFF.

V and J are TRBV10-3 and TRBJ2-2; 15 bases agree with TRBD2. This CDR3 has 18 residues. Germline CDR1 is ENHRY and CDR2 is SYGVKD. The junction had 8 bases not matched to a gene; V was cut back by 6 bases and J by 3 bases. The CDR3 is CAISSGLAGGLDTGELFF. CDR3 nucleotide sequence: TGTGCCATCAGCTCAGGACTAGCGGGAGGGCTGGACACCGGGGAGCTGTTTTTT.

The V call is TRBV11-3, the J call TRBJ2-2; D gene uncertain. The CDR3 loop spans 14 amino acids. V was trimmed by 2 bases and J by 3 bases, leaving 7 bases between them. CDR1 and CDR2 (germline): SGHNT, YENEEA. CDR3 sequence reads: CASSLFFDTGELFF. In DNA form, the CDR3 reads TGTGCCAGCAGCTTATTTTTTGACACCGGGGAGCTGTTTTTT.

The chain links TRBV5-4 to TRBJ1-1, with 7 positions matching TRBD1. The CDR3 covers 16 residues. Germline-derived CDR1 and CDR2 are SGHNT and YYREEE (reference sequence). Unmatched junction bases numbered 14, after V lost 5 bases and J lost 4 bases. The CDR3 reads CASRPYRGEGGTEAFF. Here the CDR3 DNA reads TGTGCCAGCAGACCCTACAGGGGAGAGGGTGGCACTGAAGCTTTCTTT.

This sequence joins TRBV10-3 and TRBJ1-5; D is unresolved. The CDR3 is 13 amino acids. In germline, CDR1 is ENHRY, CDR2 SYGVKD. V lost 0 bases to trimming and J lost 4 bases, with 4 bases between them. The CDR3 nucleotides read TGTGCCATCAGTGAGTCGTGGAATCAGCCCCAGCATTTT. Translation: CAISESWNQPQHF.

The chain has TRBV5-8 and TRBJ1-2, with D possibly being TRBD1 (5 bases). CDR3 length equals 14 residues. The ends were cut back, 1 base at V and 4 bases at J, with 11 bases in the middle. Germline CDR1 and CDR2: SGHTS and YDEGEE. CDR3 in amino acids: CASSLQQGAYGYTF. Written as DNA, the CDR3 is TGTGCCAGCAGCTTGCAGCAGGGAGCCTATGGCTACACCTTC.